This TCR beta chain was found in a study of cytomegalovirus exposure and HLA in healthy donors. The germline V and J ends were trimmed by 8 bases and 1 base, with 11 bases remaining between them. The CDR3 loop spans 13 amino acids. Looked up from germline, CDR1 is ENHRY and CDR2 is SYGVKD. Researchers ran the PCR with 60 Vbeta and 13 Jbeta primers. Clones were sequenced by immunoSEQ multiplex PCR, and TCRdb holds only the in-frame ones, with some missing. The sample records more than 150,000 clones, around three quarters being singletons. Study findings and constraints: No immune exposure information besides CMV serostatus was available. When analyzed later, a missense DCLRE1C variant was found to be linked to TCR beta V- and J-gene trimming. Later work found that TCR association rates differed between HLA loci; DRB1 had the most and HLA-C the fewest.

As concerns this clone: Its antigen is not identified.

Sequenced sample: PBMCs. The chain carries TRBV10-3 and TRBJ1-1; unclear D gene. This receptor was identified in a woman aged 25 to 39 in good health and CMV-seronegative. The CDR3: CAILRDKNTEAFF. DNA of the CDR3: TGTGCCATCTTACGGGATAAGAACACTGAAGCTTTCTTT.